Listed below are T cell receptor beta chains from one sample, sequenced in a study of blood T cell repertoires in COVID-19. Generated by immunoSEQ multiplex PCR, the TCRdb table keeps only in-frame clones and is missing some. Of 150,000 or so clones in the sample, just under 85% are singletons; the top ten hold 25% to 30%. The sequenced material came from peripheral blood. The source is a woman in her fifties or sixties with acute or convalescent COVID-19. The CDR3 runs from the conserved cysteine through the conserved F or W. D genes are given only for firm matches. Not all rows give a size; the values are once, few, many and, for expanded clones, a class.

size | D | J | V | DNA | CDR3
. | TRBD1 | TRBJ1-5 | TRBV23-1 | TGCGCCAGCAGTCAATCGGACAGGGGTATGTGTCAGCCCCAGCATTTT | CASSQSDRGMCQPQHF
. | . | TRBJ2-1 | TRBV2 | TGTGCCAGCAGTGTGGAAGGCTACAGCTCCTACAATGAGCAGTTCTTC | CASSVEGYSSYNEQFF
. | . | TRBJ2-3 | TRBV6-2/TRBV6-3 | TGTGCCAGCAGCCCCTCTTCAGATACGCAGTATTTT | CASSPSSDTQYF
. | . | TRBJ2-1 | TRBV29-1 | TGCAGCGCTCCACACGGGAGTGGGTGGAACAATGAGCAGTTCTTC | CSAPHGSGWNNEQFF
. | . | TRBJ1-1 | TRBV18 | TGTGCCAGCTCAGGGGAGGGCTACTCTGAAGCTTTCTTT | CASSGEGYSEAFF
. | TRBD1 | TRBJ2-7 | TRBV18 | TGTGCCAGCTCCCCTCCCGGGACAGGCTCCTACGAGCAGTACTTC | CASSPPGTGSYEQYF
few | TRBD2 | TRBJ2-3 | TRBV19 | TGTGCCGTCGCCCCTCAGGCGGGGGGGACAGATACGCAGTATTTT | CAVAPQAGGTDTQYF
. | . | TRBJ1-1 | TRBV30 | TGTGCCTGGAGCCGCTTAAGCAACACTGAAGCTTTCTTT | CAWSRLSNTEAFF
. | . | TRBJ1-4 | TRBV27 | TGTGCCAGCAGTTTTGGGGGGGTCGGCGAAAAACTGTTTTTT | CASSFGGVGEKLFF
. | TRBD2 | TRBJ2-7 | TRBV11-2 | TGTGCCAGCAGCCCCTCACGGCGGGAGCCGCCTTACGAGCAGTACTTC | CASSPSRREPPYEQYF
. | . | TRBJ1-2 | TRBV4-1 | TGCGCCAGCAGCCAAGAGACGGGTTACTATGGCTACACCTTC | CASSQETGYYGYTF
. | TRBD1 | TRBJ1-2 | TRBV13 | TGTGCCAGCAGCTTAGACGGGGGGACAGGGCCTTTCTATGGCTACACCTTC | CASSLDGGTGPFYGYTF
. | . | TRBJ1-2 | TRBV27 | TGTGCCAGCAGTCCCAGGGGTAACTATGGCTACACCTTC | CASSPRGNYGYTF
. | . | TRBJ2-7 | TRBV6-5 | TGTGCCAGCAGTTACCTTGGCGGATACTACGAGCAGTACTTC | CASSYLGGYYEQYF
. | TRBD1 | TRBJ2-1 | TRBV7-3 | TGTGCCAGCAGCTTATACAGGGGTACCTACAATGAGCAGTTCTTC | CASSLYRGTYNEQFF
once | TRBD2 | TRBJ2-1 | TRBV11-2 | TGTGCCAGCAGCTTACCAATGGGACTAGCGGGGTACAATGAGCAGTTCTTC | CASSLPMGLAGYNEQFF
. | . | TRBJ1-1 | TRBV20-1 | TGCAGTGCTCCTTCCCGGAGTGAAGCTTTCTTT | CSAPSRSEAFF
. | . | TRBJ2-3 | TRBV7-3 | TGTGCCAGCAGCCTCGACTTAACAGATACGCAGTATTTT | CASSLDLTDTQYF
once | . | TRBJ1-5 | TRBV30 | TGTGCCTGGAGTGTACTGACGGGGAATCAGCCCCAGCATTTT | CAWSVLTGNQPQHF
. | TRBD1 | TRBJ1-2 | TRBV5-6 | TGTGCCAGCAGCCTTGGACAGGGGGGGACTAACTATGGCTACACCTTC | CASSLGQGGTNYGYTF
few | TRBD1 | TRBJ1-2 | TRBV6-5 | TGTGCCAGCGGACAGGGGGGGAGGAACTATGGCTACACCTTC | CASGQGGRNYGYTF
. | TRBD2 | TRBJ2-3 | TRBV5-4 | TGTGCCAGCAGCCGTAGCGGGGCCCTGGAAGATACGCAGTATTTT | CASSRSGALEDTQYF
. | . | TRBJ1-3 | TRBV7-2 | TGTGCCAGCAGCTCTCTAGCGGCGGGGGGAAACACCATATATTTT | CASSSLAAGGNTIYF
. | . | TRBJ2-1 | TRBV7-9 | TGTGCCAGCAGCTCCGATGAGCAGTTCTTC | CASSSDEQFF
. | . | TRBJ1-3 | TRBV10-3 | TGTGCCATCAGTGAAGGGCAGGGAGGAGGAAACACCATATATTTT | CAISEGQGGGNTIYF
. | TRBD1 | TRBJ1-5 | TRBV6-5 | TGTGCCAGCAGGGACAGGGGTAGGGGCAATCAGCCCCAGCATTTT | CASRDRGRGNQPQHF
. | . | TRBJ1-1 | TRBV5-1 | TGCGCCAGCAGCTTGGCAGGCAGAATGAACACTGAAGCTTTCTTT | CASSLAGRMNTEAFF
. | . | TRBJ1-2 | TRBV10-1 | TGCGCCAGCAGTGAGTCAAGCCACCCCGATGTCGATGGCTACACCTTC | CASSESSHPDVDGYTF
. | . | TRBJ2-2 | TRBV7-8 | TGTGCCAGCAGCTTGTCCGGGGTCGGGAACACCGGGGAGCTGTTTTTT | CASSLSGVGNTGELFF
. | . | TRBJ1-2 | TRBV19 | TGTGCCAGTTACGACACCAACTATGGCTACACCTTC | CASYDTNYGYTF
once | TRBD1 | TRBJ1-5 | TRBV6-5 | TGTGCCAGCAGGGTGACAGGGTTTAGCAATCAGCCCCAGCATTTT | CASRVTGFSNQPQHF
once | . | TRBJ2-2 | TRBV19 | TGTGCCAGTAGTATAGTAGACAGGAAGACCGGGGAGCTGTTTTTT | CASSIVDRKTGELFF
. | . | TRBJ1-1 | TRBV6-5 | TGTGCCAGCGCCGAACTGCTGAACACTGAAGCTTTCTTT | CASAELLNTEAFF
. | . | TRBJ2-3 | TRBV9 | TGTGCCAGCAGCCCCAGGACTATCGGGACAGATACGCAGTATTTT | CASSPRTIGTDTQYF